This TCR beta chain stems from a study of neoadjuvant anti-PD-1 for oral cavity cancer. Study outcomes and limitations: TCR analyses covered only a few patients per response group. Treg/Th17 ratio rose with pretreatment blood and fell with post-treatment tumor TCRbeta clonality.

The CDR3 is made up of 14 amino acids. The germline V and J ends were trimmed by 5 bases and 9 bases, with 17 bases remaining between them. Germline CDR1 and CDR2: LNHDA and SQIVND (reference sequence). TCRdb's table, derived via immunoSEQ multiplex PCR, lists solely in-frame clones and lacks some. The table lists around 8,200 clones, about half of them singletons. The patients had HPV-negative, locally advanced oral cavity squamous cell carcinoma. As regards this clone: The antigen remains undetermined.

The TCR was taken from a person aged 35 to 85 with oral cavity squamous cell carcinoma. Sequencing used tumor tissue, obtained before nivolumab (anti-PD-1) treatment. The rearrangement joins TRBV19 to TRBJ1-3, with D perhaps TRBD1 (5 bases). The CDR3 DNA follows: TGTGCCAGTAGTGGCGGGACCCTCAGCGGCACCATATATTTT. Protein product: CASSGGTLSGTIYF.